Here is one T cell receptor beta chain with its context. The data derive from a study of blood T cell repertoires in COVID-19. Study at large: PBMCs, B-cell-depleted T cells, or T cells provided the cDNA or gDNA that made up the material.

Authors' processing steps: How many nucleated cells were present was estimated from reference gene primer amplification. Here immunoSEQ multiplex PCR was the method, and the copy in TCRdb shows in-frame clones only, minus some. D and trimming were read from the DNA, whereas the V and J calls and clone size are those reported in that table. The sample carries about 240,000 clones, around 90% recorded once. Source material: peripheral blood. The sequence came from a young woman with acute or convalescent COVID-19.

Here the CDR3 DNA reads TGTGCCAGCAGTTTACAGATTCGGGGCAGACAGGAGGTTGAGCAGTTCTTC. It codes for CASSLQIRGRQEVEQFF. The chain is built from TRBV27 and TRBJ2-1; tentatively, D is TRBD1 (6 bases). In germline, CDR1 is MNHEY, CDR2 SMNVEV (reference sequence). The CDR3 loop spans 17 amino acids. V was cut by 2 bases and J by 9 bases, with 23 bases left in between.